The rows below give T cell receptor beta chains drawn from one sample of a study of T-cell memory formation after mild COVID-19. TCRdb used MiXCR to reprocess the 5' RACE reads, holding one entry per CDR3 protein. The repertoire holds 220,000 or so distinct CDR3 sequences, with 9.5% as singletons. The sequencing sample was made of PBMCs or a T cell subset sorted from them (not recorded which). The receptors shown here come from a man between 18 and 29 years old who had mild COVID-19 (a few samples of this study predate the infection). Cell type and time point are not known. Each CDR3 is given with its conserved first and last residue. The D gene is left open where the match is weak. Clone sizes are given selectively: once, few, many, or a class where the clone is expanded.

TRBJ1-2 TRBV9 16 TRBD1 NA CASSVDPTGGAYGYTF TGTGCCAGCAGCGTAGACCCCACAGGGGGTGCCTATGGCTACACCTTC
TRBJ2-3 TRBV29-1 13 NA NA CSAEPPSTDTQYF TGCAGCGCCGAGCCTCCTAGCACAGATACGCAGTATTTT
TRBJ2-7 TRBV12-3/TRBV12-4 16 TRBD1 many CASRETQGALDYEQYF TGTGCCAGCAGAGAAACACAGGGGGCCCTGGACTACGAGCAGTACTTC
TRBJ1-5 TRBV6-6 16 NA NA CASSMDSRYSNQPQHF TGTGCCAGCAGTATGGACAGCCGGTATAGCAATCAGCCCCAGCATTTT
TRBJ2-3 TRBV2 14 NA few CASSAGGLQSTQYF TGTGCCAGCAGTGCAGGGGGGCTACAGTCCACGCAGTATTTT
TRBJ2-1 TRBV20-1 11 NA few CSAREGYEQFF TGCAGTGCTAGAGAGGGGTATGAGCAGTTCTTC
TRBJ1-5 TRBV6-1 14 TRBD1 NA CASSKTGGLQPQHF TGTGCCAGCAGCAAGACAGGGGGCCTCCAGCCCCAGCATTTT
TRBJ2-3 TRBV7-2 13 NA many CASSASTRNTQYF TGTGCCAGCAGCGCCTCCACTAGAAATACGCAGTATTTT
TRBJ1-3 TRBV6-5 15 TRBD1 NA CASSSGQRDPNTIYF TGTGCCAGCAGTTCGGGACAGCGGGACCCAAACACCATATATTTT
TRBJ2-3 TRBV30 14 TRBD2 NA CAWSVRLAASTQYF TGTGCCTGGAGTGTAAGGCTAGCGGCTTCCACGCAGTATTTT
TRBJ2-7 TRBV27 16 TRBD2 NA CASSSRLAGGTYEQYF TGTGCCAGCAGTTCTCGACTAGCGGGGGGTACCTACGAGCAGTACTTC
TRBJ2-5 TRBV5-4 12 NA few CASSQHKETQYF TGTGCCAGCAGCCAACACAAAGAGACCCAGTACTTC
TRBJ2-5 TRBV9 13 NA NA CASSVGQGETQYF TGTGCCAGCAGCGTAGGTCAGGGGGAGACCCAGTACTTC
TRBJ2-5 TRBV5-5 18 NA few CASSARSNERMFGETQYF TGTGCCAGCAGCGCCCGTTCAAATGAGAGGATGTTCGGAGAGACCCAGTACTTC
TRBJ2-3 TRBV5-1 15 NA NA CASSFDIPSTDTQYF TGCGCCAGCAGCTTTGACATCCCATCCACAGATACGCAGTATTTT
TRBJ1-1 TRBV6-6 15 NA few CASRGGLRMNTEAFF TGTGCCAGCAGGGGGGGTCTTCGGATGAACACTGAAGCTTTCTTT
TRBJ2-1 TRBV11-2 15 TRBD1 NA CASSRRDRGNNEQFF TGTGCCAGCAGCCGCCGGGACAGGGGAAACAATGAGCAGTTCTTC
TRBJ2-5 TRBV5-4 14 TRBD1 NA CASSRDRSGETQYF TGTGCCAGCAGCCGGGACAGATCTGGGGAGACCCAGTACTTC
TRBJ1-6 TRBV4-3 14 NA NA CASSQDLRDSPLHF TGCGCCAGCAGCCAAGATCTGAGGGACTCACCCCTCCACTTT
TRBJ2-5 TRBV4-3 15 NA few CASSQQHTRGETQYF TGCGCCAGCAGCCAACAGCACACGAGAGGAGAGACCCAGTACTTC
TRBJ2-3 TRBV4-3 16 TRBD2 NA CASSHRLAGATDTQYF TGCGCCAGCAGCCACCGACTAGCGGGGGCCACAGATACGCAGTATTTT
TRBJ2-2 TRBV4-1 13 NA medium-sized CASSQASTGELFF TGCGCCAGCAGCCAAGCGTCCACCGGGGAGCTGTTTTTT
TRBJ1-4 TRBV5-4 15 TRBD1 few CASSAPGQGVEKLFF TGTGCCAGCAGCGCCCCGGGACAGGGGGTCGAAAAACTGTTTTTT
TRBJ2-1 TRBV18 16 NA NA CASSPKREGPYNEQFF TGTGCCAGCTCACCAAAACGAGAAGGGCCCTACAATGAGCAGTTCTTC